This T cell receptor (beta chain) was sequenced in a study of T cells in Graves' hyperthyroidism and ophthalmopathy. Amplification targeted TCR beta CDR3 regions from RNA transcripts. Carried out on the TCR CDR3, a first-round RT-PCR used the HTBI primer set. TCRdb called the multiplex PCR reads again in MiXCR, with one record for every CDR3 protein. The sample yields fewer than 600,000 distinct CDR3 sequences, around an eighth seen once. V shed 4 bases and J shed 6 bases, with 10 bases lying between them. The CDR3 is 12 residues long. Germline CDR1 is SNHLY and CDR2 is FYNNEI. Of note for this clonotype: A much larger clone is a single base away; this may be a read error.

Newly diagnosed patients aged 18 to 65 had hyperthyroidism of under 2 months' duration. Diagnoses were established using clinical symptoms, serum thyroxine and TRAb, thyroid ultrasound and orbital computed tomography. Sequenced sample: blood. The chain joins TRBV2 to TRBJ2-7; a possible D gene is TRBD1 (6 bases). This sequence originates from a woman aged 18-29 years with Graves' hyperthyroidism. CDR3 protein: CASSVGGGEQYF. The CDR3 DNA follows: TGTGCCAGCAGTGTTGGGGGCGGCGAGCAGTACTTC.